This TCR beta chain is from a study of cytomegalovirus exposure and HLA in healthy donors. 60 Vbeta and 13 Jbeta primers were used in PCR. The assay was immunoSEQ multiplex PCR, and TCRdb's table has in-frame clones only and misses some. This table has some 38,000 clones, roughly three quarters appearing once. Per the germline V gene, CDR1 is ENHRY and CDR2 is SYGVKD. CDR3 length equals 13 residues. With V trimmed by 11 bases and J by 0 bases, 2 bases remained unmatched. The rearrangement uses TRBV10-3 and TRBJ1-4; TRBD1 matches 8 bases. Material: PBMCs. This sequence originates from a man in his forties or fifties in good health and CMV-seronegative. CDR3 DNA sequence: TGTGCCGTACAGGGGGCAACTAATGAAAAACTGTTTTTT. It is translated as CAVQGATNEKLFF.